This T cell receptor beta chain was recorded in a study of blood T cells in healthy people across ages. Regarding this clonotype: Antigen specificity is unknown.

For the second PCR, which ran for 7 to 11 cycles, a sample-barcoded 5' primer and a J-beta primer mix were used. One entry per CDR3 protein results from TCRdb running MiXCR on the 5' RACE reads. The sample has fewer than 2,000,000 distinct CDR3 sequences; approximately 39% are singletons. Findings and limits, study-wide: Strong correlation was found linking TCR beta diversity to naive T cell percentage. Investigators treated diversity estimates from one million T cells as underestimates. Naive CD4+ cell counts and diversity both ran higher in long-lived than in aged donors.

Trimming took off 7 bases at V and 0 bases at J, with 13 bases between the two ends. CDR3 length equals 15 residues. Per the germline V gene, CDR1 is SGHVS and CDR2 is FQNEAQ. This sequence originates from a human donor in good health. Sample: blood. V and J are TRBV7-8 and TRBJ1-5, with D possibly TRBD1 on 5 matching bases. CDR3: CASTPLGGSNQPQHF. CDR3 nucleotide sequence: TGTGCCAGCACCCCATTGGGGGGTAGCAATCAGCCCCAGCATTTT.